This T cell receptor beta chain is from a study of blood T cell repertoires in COVID-19. In the original analysis: Using reference gene primer amplification, nucleated cell counts were estimated. Libraries were prepared by immunoSEQ multiplex PCR; TCRdb keeps only in-frame clonotypes and omits some of them. From that table come the V and J calls and clone size; the DNA was used to work out D and trimming. The table shows approximately 290,000 clones, with just over 90% occurring only once. The CDR3 has 13 residues. V was clipped by 0 bases and J by 3 bases, with 9 bases between them. Looked up from germline, CDR1 is GTSNPN and CDR2 is SVGIG (reference sequence).

The chain uses TRBV30 and TRBJ2-7; D uncertain. The clonotype was recovered from a woman in her 30s with COVID-19, enrolled during active disease. Material: peripheral blood. In DNA, the CDR3 is TGTGCCTGGAGTGTACGGTACAGCTACGAGCAGTACTTC. As protein: CAWSVRYSYEQYF.